A single sample is the source of the 29 T cell receptor beta chains below, sequenced in a study of T cell changes during pregnancy in multiple sclerosis. Profiling relied on immunoSEQ multiplex PCR, and the TCRdb table lists in-frame clones only, not all of them. The table shows almost 95,000 clones, with more than 85% occurring only once. The sequencing used peripheral blood, collected in the first trimester of pregnancy. These receptors were obtained from a female donor with multiple sclerosis, enrolled in a pregnancy study.

The V and J genes are TRBV30 and TRBJ2-1; D may be TRBD1 (5 bases). The CDR3 is made up of 11 amino acids. V was clipped by 3 bases and J by 12 bases, with 12 bases between them. CDR1 and CDR2 from the germline V gene are GTSNPN and SVGIG (reference sequence). CDR3 in DNA: TGTGCCTGGAGGGCTTCAAGGGGGCAGTTCTTC. It codes for CAWRASRGQFF.

This chain uses TRBV10-1 with TRBJ2-2, with 11 bases matching TRBD2. V was pared by 5 bases and J by 1 base, with 3 bases of the junction left unmatched. CDR3 size: 16 residues. The germline CDR1 and CDR2 sequences are WNHNN and SYGVQD (reference sequence). CDR3 sequence: CASSRTSGLNTGELFF. CDR3 DNA: TGCGCCAGCAGTAGGACTAGCGGGTTGAACACCGGGGAGCTGTTTTTT.

In its sample, this clone was seen once. The chain links TRBV4-2 to TRBJ2-3, with 7 bases identical to TRBD2. The V gene's germline CDR1 is LGHNA and CDR2 YNFKEQ. V lost 5 bases and J lost 2; bases outside the gene matches: 10. The CDR3 is 16 amino acids. DNA for the CDR3: TGTGCCAGCAGCGCCCGGGGGGAAGGGTCCACAGATACGCAGTATTTT. It is translated as CASSARGEGSTDTQYF.

The chain employs TRBV9 and TRBJ2-1, with 7 positions matching TRBD2. With 4 bases clipped from V and 6 bases from J, the junction kept 19 bases outside the gene matches. The CDR3 covers 18 residues. The germline gives CDR1 SGDLS, CDR2 YYNGEE. CDR3 DNA: TGTGCCAGCAGCCCCCGTGCGGAGGCGGGAGTGGGGCCCAATGAGCAGTTCTTC. Translation gives CASSPRAEAGVGPNEQFF.

The CDR3 DNA reads TGCAGCGTTGGACAGCGGAACACCGGGGAGCTGTTTTTT. It codes for CSVGQRNTGELFF. This rearrangement joins TRBV29-1 to TRBJ2-2; D may be TRBD1 (5 bases). The CDR3 contains 13 residues. The V gene lost 4 bases and the J gene lost 1 base, with 7 bases spanning the gap. Germline V gene sequence: CDR1 SQVTM, CDR2 ANQGSEA.

This chain connects TRBV7-8 to TRBJ2-7; D might be TRBD2 (6 bases). Trimming left V 2 bases short and J 0 bases short, with 11 bases between. Germline lookup yields CDR1 SGHVS and CDR2 FQNEAQ. The CDR3 loop spans 15 amino acids. The CDR3 DNA is TGTGCCAGCAGCTTAAGGAGGGCCGACTCCTACGAGCAGTACTTC. Its protein product is CASSLRRADSYEQYF. The full variable domain, rest sourced from reference TRBV7-8 and TRBJ2-7, is GAGVSQSPRYKVAKRGQDVALRCDPISGHVSLFWYQQALGQGPEFLTYFQNEAQLDKSGLPSDRFFAERPEGSVSTLKIQRTQQEDSAVYLCASSLRRADSYEQYFGPGTRLTVT.

The genes are TRBV5-1 and TRBJ2-3; 7 bases line up with TRBD2. The length of the CDR3 is 16 residues. With V trimmed by 4 bases and J by 1 base, 9 bases remained unmatched. Germline V lookup: CDR1 SGHRS, CDR2 YFSETQ. The CDR3 DNA follows: TGCGCCAGCAGCCTTACCGGGACTACGCGCACAGATACGCAGTATTTT. Residues: CASSLTGTTRTDTQYF.

This chain uses TRBV28 with TRBJ1-1; the D gene is possibly TRBD1 (5 bases). The CDR3 contains 12 residues. Looked up from germline, CDR1 is MDHEN and CDR2 is SYDVKM. V was pared by 7 bases and J by 2 bases, with 8 bases between. The DNA for the CDR3 is TGTGCCAGCATGGGGCATAACACTGAAGCTTTCTTT. Translated, it gives CASMGHNTEAFF.

The chain couples TRBV18 to TRBJ2-7; the match to TRBD1 covers 7 bases. This CDR3 is built from 17 residues. The germline CDR1 and CDR2 sequences are KGHSH and LQKENI. V shed 3 bases and J 0 bases; nucleotides not matched to a gene: 11. In nucleotides, the CDR3 is TGTGCCAGCTCACCCATAAGGGACAGAACAAGCTCCTACGAGCAGTACTTC. As protein: CASSPIRDRTSSYEQYF.

The V gene is TRBV14, the J gene TRBJ2-5; the match to TRBD2 covers 10 bases. Trimming at V came to 4 bases and at J to 3 bases, leaving 14 bases not matched to a gene. This CDR3 contains 18 residues. The germline V gene has CDR1 SGHDN and CDR2 FVKESK. CDR3 coding DNA: TGTGCCAGCAGCCGCCGAAGACCACTCGGACTAGCGGAAGAGACCCAGTACTTC. Its translation is CASSRRRPLGLAEETQYF. Complete variable domain (other parts from reference TRBV14 and TRBJ2-5): EAGVTQFPSHSVIEKGQTVTLRCDPISGHDNLYWYRRVMGKEIKFLLHFVKESKQDESGMPNNRFLAERTGGTYSTLKVQPAELEDSGVYFCASSRRRPLGLAEETQYFGPGTRLLVL.

The V gene is TRBV30, the J gene TRBJ2-7; 11 bases align to TRBD2. There are 16 residues in the CDR3. Trimming removed 0 bases from V and 6 bases from J; junction bases left unmatched: 10. Germline V gene lookup returns CDR1 GTSNPN and CDR2 SVGIG (reference sequence). This CDR3 reads CAWSVQLAGVSSEQYF. Written as DNA, the CDR3 is TGTGCCTGGAGTGTACAACTAGCGGGAGTTTCTAGCGAGCAGTACTTC.

The chain joins TRBV7-9 to TRBJ2-5; TRBD1 is a possible D gene (6 bases). The CDR3 runs to 14 residues. V shed 1 base and J shed 1 base, with 7 bases lying between them. In germline, CDR1 is SEHNR, CDR2 FQNEAQ (reference sequence). CDR3 sequence (DNA): TGTGCCAGCAGCTTAGTGGGGGCCCAAGAGACCCAGTACTTC. Translated: CASSLVGAQETQYF.

This rearrangement joins TRBV18 to TRBJ1-2, with D maybe TRBD1 (6 bases). Germline-derived CDR1 and CDR2 are KGHSH and LQKENI. Between the trimmed V and J ends, which lost 2 bases and 4 bases, there was a span of 14 bases. The CDR3 is 15 residues long. This chain's CDR3 is CASSPDLGQGYGYTF. For the CDR3, the DNA is TGTGCCAGCTCACCAGATTTGGGACAAGGCTATGGCTACACCTTC.

J is TRBJ2-1 and V is TRBV9; TRBD2 matches at 7 bases. Trimming took 6 bases from V and 9 from J; bases not matched to a gene: 12. The CDR3 contains 14 residues. Germline assignment: CDR1 SGDLS and CDR2 YYNGEE. This chain's CDR3 is CASTHEAGWAEQFF. The CDR3 region has the DNA TGTGCCAGCACCCACGAAGCGGGATGGGCTGAGCAGTTCTTC.

The V gene is TRBV2, the J gene TRBJ1-4; D may be TRBD1 (6 bases). The germline V gene encodes CDR1 SNHLY and CDR2 FYNNEI. This CDR3 spans 14 amino acids. Trimming stripped 7 bases from V and 2 bases from J, with 11 bases between. The CDR3 DNA reads as TGTGCCAGCATACAGGGTCCTACTAATGAAAAACTGTTTTTT. It codes for CASIQGPTNEKLFF.

The rearrangement uses TRBV7-9 and TRBJ2-7; the match to TRBD2 covers 10 bases. The germline CDR1 and CDR2 sequences are SEHNR and FQNEAQ (reference sequence). V trimming: 5 bases; J trimming: 5 bases; junction bases outside the gene matches: 12. The CDR3 totals 16 residues. The CDR3: CASSLWMGTSDNEQYF. CDR3 nucleotide sequence: TGTGCCAGCAGCCTATGGATGGGGACTAGCGACAACGAGCAGTACTTC.

The CDR3 DNA sequence: TGTGCCAGCAGCTTGGATGGCGGGAGAAGATACGAGCAGTACTTC. It codes for CASSLDGGRRYEQYF. The chain combines TRBV5-4 with TRBJ2-7, with 7 bases lining up with TRBD2. This CDR3 comprises 15 residues. Germline V gene data show CDR1 as SGHNT and CDR2 as YYREEE (reference sequence). V was pared by 0 bases and J by 4 bases, with 7 bases of the junction left unmatched. Full variable domain (rest looked up from reference TRBV5-4 and TRBJ2-7): ETGVTQSPTHLIKTRGQQVTLRCSSQSGHNTVSWYQQALGQGPQFIFQYYREEENGRGNFPPRFSGLQFPNYSSELNVNALELDDSALYLCASSLDGGRRYEQYFGPGTRLTVT.

This clone showed up just once. The rearrangement uses TRBV4-2 and TRBJ2-1, with TRBD2 identical over 8 bases. Trimming removed 0 bases from V and 7 bases from J; junction bases left unmatched: 8. Germline V gene sequence: CDR1 LGHNA, CDR2 YNFKEQ. The CDR3 loop spans 16 amino acids. The CDR3 DNA is TGTGCCAGCAGCCAAGACCCCCAGCGGGAGACGAATGAGCAGTTCTTC. This codes for CASSQDPQRETNEQFF.

The table lists this clone with a few counts. The V gene is TRBV19, the J gene TRBJ1-3; 9 positions agree with TRBD1. The germline V gene encodes CDR1 LNHDA and CDR2 SQIVND (reference sequence). Trimming removed 8 bases from V and 4 bases from J; junction bases left unmatched: 3. This CDR3 comprises 13 residues. The CDR3 protein is CASRTGVGNTIYF. The CDR3 DNA reads TGTGCCAGTCGGACAGGGGTCGGAAACACCATATATTTT.

This chain links TRBV25-1 with TRBJ2-2; D is possibly TRBD2 (5 bases). This CDR3 has 15 amino acids. Germline V lookup: CDR1 MGHDK, CDR2 SYGVNS. The V end lost 3 bases, the J end lost 4 bases, and 12 bases lay between the germline ends. The CDR3 region is CASSDRTFGTGELFF. The CDR3 region has the DNA TGTGCCAGCAGTGACAGGACTTTCGGCACCGGGGAGCTGTTTTTT.

The chain carries TRBV5-1 and TRBJ1-1, with D possibly being TRBD1 (6 bases). The CDR3 is made up of 15 amino acids. In germline, CDR1 is SGHRS, CDR2 YFSETQ. The V and J ends lost 4 bases and 4 bases respectively, with 17 bases between them. The chain's CDR3 is CASSQTQGIATEAFF. DNA of the CDR3: TGCGCCAGCAGCCAAACGCAGGGGATCGCCACTGAAGCTTTCTTT.

This clone was seen a single time. The CDR3 loop is CASSFAVAGLYEQYF. The CDR3 nucleotides are TGTGCCAGCAGTTTCGCAGTGGCGGGTCTCTACGAGCAGTACTTC. The chain joins TRBV6-5 to TRBJ2-7; TRBD2 is a possible D gene (5 bases). The CDR3 extends over 15 amino acids. Germline V gene sequence: CDR1 MNHEY, CDR2 SVGAGI. Trimming pared 4 bases from V and 3 bases from J, leaving 16 bases between.

CDR3 coding DNA: TGTGCCACCAGCAGCACAGGGGGCTCTGGAAACACCATATATTTT. It translates to CATSSTGGSGNTIYF. The chain recombines TRBV15 with TRBJ1-3; 8 bases are a match to TRBD1. In germline, CDR1 is LNHNV, CDR2 YYDKDF (reference sequence). This CDR3 is 15 amino acids long. V lost 3 bases, J lost 0 bases, and 1 base stayed unmatched.

In DNA, the CDR3 is TGTGCCAGCAAACTGGGGCTTAACACCGGGGAGCTGTTTTTT. Its translation is CASKLGLNTGELFF. This chain connects TRBV28 to TRBJ2-2, with a weak D call TRBD1 (5 bases). This CDR3 is 14 amino acids long. Germline assignment: CDR1 MDHEN and CDR2 SYDVKM. Trimming removed 7 bases from V and 2 bases from J, with 11 bases in between.

The chain joins TRBV28 to TRBJ2-7, with TRBD1 as a possible D gene (6 bases). There are 14 residues in the CDR3. Trimming stripped 3 bases from V and 3 bases from J, with 12 bases between. Germline V gene lookup returns CDR1 MDHEN and CDR2 SYDVKM. The CDR3 DNA reads as TGTGCCAGCAGTTTTAGGGGGAGAGACTACGAGCAGTACTTC. Protein sequence: CASSFRGRDYEQYF. Full variable domain (outside the CDR3, taken from reference TRBV28 and TRBJ2-7): DVKVTQSSRYLVKRTGEKVFLECVQDMDHENMFWYRQDPGLGLRLIYFSYDVKMKEKGDIPEGYSVSREKKERFSLILESASTNQTSMYLCASSFRGRDYEQYFGPGTRLTVT.

This clone appeared a single time. The chain joins TRBV7-9 to TRBJ2-3; D not resolved. The V and J ends lost 1 base and 4 bases respectively, with 15 bases between them. The CDR3 is 16 residues long. The V gene's germline CDR1 is SEHNR and CDR2 FQNEAQ (reference sequence). Here the CDR3 DNA reads TGTGCCAGCAGCTTAGTTGTGCGGTCATCCTCAGATACGCAGTATTTT. Its protein product is CASSLVVRSSSDTQYF.

The genes are TRBV2 and TRBJ2-1; D may be TRBD2 (7 bases). CDR3 length: 14 residues. Trimming removed 11 bases at V and 7 bases at J, with 21 bases between. The germline V gene encodes CDR1 SNHLY and CDR2 FYNNEI. The CDR3 loop reads CASGAGAGENEQFF. As DNA, the CDR3 is TGTGCCTCCGGGGCGGGAGCAGGGGAGAATGAGCAGTTCTTC.

V is TRBV4-1 and J is TRBJ2-7, with unresolved D. The V gene lost 1 base and the J gene lost 4 bases, with 8 bases spanning the gap. The CDR3 runs 13 residues. The germline V gene encodes CDR1 MGHRA and CDR2 YSYEKL. CDR3 sequence reads: CASSQGWRYEQYF. CDR3 sequence (DNA): TGCGCCAGCAGCCAAGGCTGGAGATACGAGCAGTACTTC.

This chain connects TRBV5-6 to TRBJ1-5, with unresolved D. Trimming removed 2 bases at V and 3 bases at J, with 3 bases between. CDR3 length: 12 amino acids. Germline CDR1 is SGHDT and CDR2 is YYEEEE. CDR3 nucleotide sequence: TGTGCCAGCAGCTTCCTCAATCAGCCCCAGCATTTT. This codes for CASSFLNQPQHF. Using reference TRBV5-6 and TRBJ1-5 for the parts outside the CDR3, the full variable domain is DAGVTQSPTHLIKTRGQQVTLRCSPKSGHDTVSWYQQALGQGPQFIFQYYEEEERQRGNFPDRFSGHQFPNYSSELNVNALLLGDSALYLCASSFLNQPQHFGDGTRLSIL.